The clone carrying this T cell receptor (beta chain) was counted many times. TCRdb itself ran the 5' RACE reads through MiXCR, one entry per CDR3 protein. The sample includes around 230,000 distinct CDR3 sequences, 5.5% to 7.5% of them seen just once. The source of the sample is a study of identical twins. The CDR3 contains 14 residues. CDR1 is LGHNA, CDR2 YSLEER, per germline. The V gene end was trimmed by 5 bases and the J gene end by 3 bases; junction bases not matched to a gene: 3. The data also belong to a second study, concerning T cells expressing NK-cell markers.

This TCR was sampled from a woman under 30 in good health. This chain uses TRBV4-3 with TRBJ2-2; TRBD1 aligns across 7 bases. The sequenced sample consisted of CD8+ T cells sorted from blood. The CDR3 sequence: CASSGTAYTGELFF. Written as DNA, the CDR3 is TGCGCCAGCAGCGGGACAGCTTACACCGGGGAGCTGTTTTTT.